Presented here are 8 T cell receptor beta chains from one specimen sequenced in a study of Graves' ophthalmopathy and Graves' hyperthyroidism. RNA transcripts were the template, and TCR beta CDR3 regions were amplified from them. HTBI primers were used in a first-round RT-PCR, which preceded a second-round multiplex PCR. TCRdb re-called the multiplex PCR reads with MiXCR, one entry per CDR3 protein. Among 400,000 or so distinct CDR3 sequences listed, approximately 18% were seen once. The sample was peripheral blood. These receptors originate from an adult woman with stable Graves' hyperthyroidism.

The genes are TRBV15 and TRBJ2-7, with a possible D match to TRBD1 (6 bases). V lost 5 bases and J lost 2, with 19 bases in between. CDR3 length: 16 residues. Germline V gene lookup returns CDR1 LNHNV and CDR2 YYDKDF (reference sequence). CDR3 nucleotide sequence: TGTGCCACCAGCGGTGGGGCAGGGGCGGCGGCCTACGAGCAGTACTTC. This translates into CATSGGAGAAAYEQYF.

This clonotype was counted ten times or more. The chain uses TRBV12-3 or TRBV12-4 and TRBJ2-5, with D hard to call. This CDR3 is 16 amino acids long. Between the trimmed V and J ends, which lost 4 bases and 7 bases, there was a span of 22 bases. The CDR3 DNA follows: TGTGCCAGCAGTTCCGCCCGTGAGGTTTTAATATCGACCCAGTACTTC. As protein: CASSSAREVLISTQYF.

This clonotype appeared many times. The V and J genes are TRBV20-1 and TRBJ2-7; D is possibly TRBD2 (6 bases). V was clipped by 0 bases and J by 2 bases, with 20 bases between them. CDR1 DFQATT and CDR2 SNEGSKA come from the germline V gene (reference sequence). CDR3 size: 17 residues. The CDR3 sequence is CSAREEAGRGWAYEQYF. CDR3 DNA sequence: TGCAGTGCTAGAGAGGAGGCTGGGCGGGGCTGGGCCTACGAGCAGTACTTC.

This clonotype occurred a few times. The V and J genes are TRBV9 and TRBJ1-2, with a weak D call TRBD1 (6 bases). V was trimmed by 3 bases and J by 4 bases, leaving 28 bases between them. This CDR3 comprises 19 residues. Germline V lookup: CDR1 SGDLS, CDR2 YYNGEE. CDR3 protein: CASSAYPGGTGKRSYGYTF. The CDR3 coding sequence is TGTGCCAGCAGCGCGTACCCGGGGGGAACAGGGAAAAGGTCCTATGGCTACACCTTC.

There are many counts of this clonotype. The CDR3 protein is CASSLEVETQYF. Written as DNA, the CDR3 is TGTGCCAGCAGCTTAGAGGTGGAGACCCAGTACTTC. This sequence joins TRBV11-2 and TRBJ2-5, with unresolved D. Germline-derived CDR1 and CDR2 are SGHAT and FQNNGV. V lost 0 bases and J 5 bases, leaving 4 bases between the germline ends. The CDR3 is made up of 12 amino acids.

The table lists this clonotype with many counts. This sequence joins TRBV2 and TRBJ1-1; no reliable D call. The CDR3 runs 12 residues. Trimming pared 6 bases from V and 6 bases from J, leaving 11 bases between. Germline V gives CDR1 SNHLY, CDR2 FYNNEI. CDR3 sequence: CASSDRKPEAFF. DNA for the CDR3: TGTGCCAGCAGCGATCGCAAACCTGAAGCTTTCTTT.

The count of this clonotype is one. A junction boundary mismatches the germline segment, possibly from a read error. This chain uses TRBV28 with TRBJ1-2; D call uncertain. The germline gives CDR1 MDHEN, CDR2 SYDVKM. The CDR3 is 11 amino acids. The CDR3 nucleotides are TGTGCCAGCATTCTCGCCCGGACTAAGGACTTC. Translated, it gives CASILARTKDF.

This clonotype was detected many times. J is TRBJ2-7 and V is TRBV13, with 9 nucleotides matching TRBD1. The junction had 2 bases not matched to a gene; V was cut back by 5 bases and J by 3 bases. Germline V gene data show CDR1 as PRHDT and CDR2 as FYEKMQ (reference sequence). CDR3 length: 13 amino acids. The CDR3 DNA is TGTGCCAGCAGCCGGACAGGGGACTACGAGCAGTACTTC. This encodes CASSRTGDYEQYF.